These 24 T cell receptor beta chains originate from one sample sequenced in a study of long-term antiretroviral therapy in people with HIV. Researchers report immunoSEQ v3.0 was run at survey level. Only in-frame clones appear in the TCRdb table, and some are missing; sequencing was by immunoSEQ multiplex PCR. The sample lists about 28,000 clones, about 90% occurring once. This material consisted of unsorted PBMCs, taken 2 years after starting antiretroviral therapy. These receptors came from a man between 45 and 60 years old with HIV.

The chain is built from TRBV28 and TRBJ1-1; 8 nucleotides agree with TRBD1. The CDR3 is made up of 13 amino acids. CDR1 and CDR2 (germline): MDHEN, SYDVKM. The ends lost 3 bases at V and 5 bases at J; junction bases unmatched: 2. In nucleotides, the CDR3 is TGTGCCAGCAGTTTCAGGGGGCTTACTGAAGCTTTCTTT. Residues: CASSFRGLTEAFF.

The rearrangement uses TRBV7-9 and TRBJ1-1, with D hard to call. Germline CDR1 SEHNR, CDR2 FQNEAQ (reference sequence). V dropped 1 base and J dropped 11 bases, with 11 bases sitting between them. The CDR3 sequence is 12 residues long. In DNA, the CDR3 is TGTGCCAGCAGCTTAGGTTGGGTGACGGCTTTCTTT. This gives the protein CASSLGWVTAFF.

CDR3 sequence (DNA): TGTGCCAGCAGCTTAGTAGACGGGACTGAAGCTTTCTTT. It is translated as CASSLVDGTEAFF. The chain couples TRBV11-3 to TRBJ1-1; no clear D. With 1 base removed from V and 5 bases from J, the gap between germline ends came to 8 bases. CDR1 and CDR2 (germline): SGHNT, YENEEA. This CDR3 is 13 amino acids long.

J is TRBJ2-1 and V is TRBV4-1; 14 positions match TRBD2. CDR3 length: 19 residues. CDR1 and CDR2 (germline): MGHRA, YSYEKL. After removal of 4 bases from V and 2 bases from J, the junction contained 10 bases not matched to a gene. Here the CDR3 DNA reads TGCGCCAGCAGCCCGACCGGGACTAGCGGGAGTTGGACCTACAATGAGCAGTTCTTC. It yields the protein CASSPTGTSGSWTYNEQFF.

Here the CDR3 reads CASSPPRQGLSYEQYF. The CDR3 DNA follows: TGTGCCAGCAGCCCTCCCCGGCAGGGGTTATCCTACGAGCAGTACTTC. The chain has TRBV11-3 and TRBJ2-7; TRBD1 is a possible D gene (6 bases). Looked up from germline, CDR1 is SGHNT and CDR2 is YENEEA. Trimming removed 5 bases from V and 1 base from J, with 18 bases in between. The CDR3 loop spans 16 amino acids.

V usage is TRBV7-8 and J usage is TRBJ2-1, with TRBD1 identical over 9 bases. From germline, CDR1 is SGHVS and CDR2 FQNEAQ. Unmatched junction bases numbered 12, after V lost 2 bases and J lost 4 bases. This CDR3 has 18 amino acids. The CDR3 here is CASSLRRARDRAYNEQFF. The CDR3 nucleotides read TGTGCCAGCAGCTTACGGAGAGCCCGGGACAGGGCTTACAATGAGCAGTTCTTC.

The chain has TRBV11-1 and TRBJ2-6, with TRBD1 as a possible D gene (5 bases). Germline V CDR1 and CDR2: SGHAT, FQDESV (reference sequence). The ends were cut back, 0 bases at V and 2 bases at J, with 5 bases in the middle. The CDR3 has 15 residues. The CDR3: CASSLADTGANVLTF. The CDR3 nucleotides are TGTGCCAGCAGCTTAGCGGACACTGGGGCCAACGTCCTGACTTTC.

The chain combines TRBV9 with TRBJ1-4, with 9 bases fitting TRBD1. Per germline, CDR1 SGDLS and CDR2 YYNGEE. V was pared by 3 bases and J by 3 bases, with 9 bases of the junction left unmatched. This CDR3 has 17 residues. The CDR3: CASSALGTGLANEKLFF. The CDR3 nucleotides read TGTGCCAGCAGCGCCCTCGGGACAGGGCTGGCTAATGAAAAACTGTTTTTT.

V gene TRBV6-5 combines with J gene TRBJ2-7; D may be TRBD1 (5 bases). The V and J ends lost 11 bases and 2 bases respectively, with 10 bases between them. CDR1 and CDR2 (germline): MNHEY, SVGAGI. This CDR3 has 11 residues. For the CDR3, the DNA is TGTGCCTCCCAGGACACCTACGAGCAGTACTTC. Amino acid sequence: CASQDTYEQYF.

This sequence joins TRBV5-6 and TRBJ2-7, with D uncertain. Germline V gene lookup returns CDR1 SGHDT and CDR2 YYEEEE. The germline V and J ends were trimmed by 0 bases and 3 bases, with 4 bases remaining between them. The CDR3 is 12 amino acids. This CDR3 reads CASSLGGYEQYF. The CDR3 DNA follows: TGTGCCAGCAGCTTGGGAGGCTACGAGCAGTACTTC.

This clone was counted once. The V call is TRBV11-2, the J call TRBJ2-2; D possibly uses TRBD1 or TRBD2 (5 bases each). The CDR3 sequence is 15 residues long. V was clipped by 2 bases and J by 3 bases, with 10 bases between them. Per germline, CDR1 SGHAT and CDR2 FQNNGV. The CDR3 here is CASSLRGTDTGELFF. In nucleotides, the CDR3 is TGTGCCAGCAGCTTACGAGGGACGGACACCGGGGAGCTGTTTTTT.

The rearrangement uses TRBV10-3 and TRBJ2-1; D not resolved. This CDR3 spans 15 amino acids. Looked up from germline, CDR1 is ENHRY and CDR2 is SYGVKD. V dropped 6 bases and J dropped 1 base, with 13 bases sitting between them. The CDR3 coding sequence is TGTGCCATCAGCGTGACCGAGGCATCCTACAATGAGCAGTTCTTC. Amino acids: CAISVTEASYNEQFF.

The CDR3: CASSLEDSATNEKLFF. CDR3 nucleotide sequence: TGTGCCAGCAGCTTGGAGGACAGTGCAACTAATGAAAAACTGTTTTTT. V usage is TRBV11-3 and J usage is TRBJ1-4; tentatively, D is TRBD1 (6 bases). Germline V gives CDR1 SGHNT, CDR2 YENEEA. This CDR3 is built from 16 residues. V was pared by 3 bases and J by 0 bases, with 11 bases between.

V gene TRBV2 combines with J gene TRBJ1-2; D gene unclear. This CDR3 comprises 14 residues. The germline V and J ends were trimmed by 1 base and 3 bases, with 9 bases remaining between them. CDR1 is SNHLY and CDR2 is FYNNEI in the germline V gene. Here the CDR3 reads CASSEDISHYGYTF. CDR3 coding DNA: TGTGCCAGCAGTGAAGATATCAGCCACTATGGCTACACCTTC.

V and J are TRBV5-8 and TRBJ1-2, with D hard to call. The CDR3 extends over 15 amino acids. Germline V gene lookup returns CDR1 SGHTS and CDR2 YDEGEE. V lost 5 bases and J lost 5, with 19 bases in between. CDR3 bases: TGTGCCAGCAGGGAGACGGGAGGGCAGGAGTATGGCTACACCTTC. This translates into CASRETGGQEYGYTF.

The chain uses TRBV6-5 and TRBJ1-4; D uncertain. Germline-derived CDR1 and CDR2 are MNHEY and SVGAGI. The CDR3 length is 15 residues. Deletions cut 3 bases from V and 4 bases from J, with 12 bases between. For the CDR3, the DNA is TGTGCCAGCAGTTATCGTCGTGGGTTTAATGAAAAACTGTTTTTT. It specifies CASSYRRGFNEKLFF.

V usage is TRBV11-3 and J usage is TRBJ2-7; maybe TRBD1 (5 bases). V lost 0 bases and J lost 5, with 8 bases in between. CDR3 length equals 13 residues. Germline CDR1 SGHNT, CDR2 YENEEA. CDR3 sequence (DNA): TGTGCCAGCAGCTTAGACAGGGCAGACGAGCAGTACTTC. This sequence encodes CASSLDRADEQYF.

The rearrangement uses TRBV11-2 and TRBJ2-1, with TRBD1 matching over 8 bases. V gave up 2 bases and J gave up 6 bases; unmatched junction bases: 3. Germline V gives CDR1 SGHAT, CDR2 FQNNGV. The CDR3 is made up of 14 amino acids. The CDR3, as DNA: TGTGCCAGCAGCTTATTCGGACAGGGCAATGAGCAGTTCTTC. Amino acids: CASSLFGQGNEQFF.

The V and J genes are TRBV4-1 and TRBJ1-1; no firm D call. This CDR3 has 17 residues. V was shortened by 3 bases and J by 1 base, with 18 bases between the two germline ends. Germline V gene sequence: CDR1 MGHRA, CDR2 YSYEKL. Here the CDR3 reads CASSHPRTDISNTEAFF. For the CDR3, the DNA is TGCGCCAGCAGCCACCCTAGGACTGACATTTCGAACACTGAAGCTTTCTTT.

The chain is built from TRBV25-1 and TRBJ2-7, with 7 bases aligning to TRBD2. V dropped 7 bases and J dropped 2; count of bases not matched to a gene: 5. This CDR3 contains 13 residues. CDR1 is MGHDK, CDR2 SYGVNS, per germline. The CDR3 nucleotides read TGTGCCAGCAATCGAGCGGGACCCTACGAGCAGTACTTC. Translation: CASNRAGPYEQYF.

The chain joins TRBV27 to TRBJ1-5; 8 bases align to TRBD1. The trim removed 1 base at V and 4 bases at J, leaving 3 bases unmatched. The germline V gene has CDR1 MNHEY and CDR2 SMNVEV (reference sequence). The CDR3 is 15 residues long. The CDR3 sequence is CASSLYRGGNQPQHF. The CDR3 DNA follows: TGTGCCAGCAGTTTATACAGGGGGGGGAATCAGCCCCAGCATTTT.

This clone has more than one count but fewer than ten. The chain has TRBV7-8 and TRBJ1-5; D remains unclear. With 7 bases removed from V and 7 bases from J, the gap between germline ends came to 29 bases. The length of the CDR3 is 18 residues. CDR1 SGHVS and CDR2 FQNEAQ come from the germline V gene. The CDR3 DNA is TGTGCCAGCACCTCCATGTGGCTCCCAAGCCTCAACGTACAGCCCCAGCATTTT. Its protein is CASTSMWLPSLNVQPQHF.

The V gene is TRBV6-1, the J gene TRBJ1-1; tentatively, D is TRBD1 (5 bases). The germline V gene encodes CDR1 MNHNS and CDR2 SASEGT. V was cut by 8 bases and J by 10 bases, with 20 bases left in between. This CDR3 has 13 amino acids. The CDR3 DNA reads TGTGCCAGCCTGGTTGGGGACCCCTCTGCAGCTTTCTTT. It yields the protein CASLVGDPSAAFF.

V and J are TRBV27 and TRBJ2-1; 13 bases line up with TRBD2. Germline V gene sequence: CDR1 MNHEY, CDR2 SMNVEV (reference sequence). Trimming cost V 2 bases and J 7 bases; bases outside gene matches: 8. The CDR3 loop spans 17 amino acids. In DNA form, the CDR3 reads TGTGCCAGCAGTTTAGGACTAGCGGGAGATAATGGGAATGAGCAGTTCTTC. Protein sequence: CASSLGLAGDNGNEQFF.